This TCR beta chain derives from a study of blood T cell repertoires in COVID-19. Study in general: The study drew acute and convalescent COVID-19 samples from the United States, Italy and Spain. PBMCs, B-cell-depleted T cells, or T cells were the source of the cDNA or gDNA that made up the material.

Original handling: Estimation of nucleated cell counts relied on the amplification of reference gene primers. Clones were sequenced by immunoSEQ multiplex PCR, and TCRdb holds only the in-frame ones, with some missing. That table gives V, J and clone size, and the DNA gave D and trimming. The sample records some 270,000 clones, 80% to 85% being singletons. The CDR3 runs to 15 residues. The V and J ends lost 6 bases and 7 bases respectively, with 19 bases between them. CDR1 KGHSH and CDR2 LQKENI come from the germline V gene. Enrolment of Seattle patients took place during active infection, and they were followed longitudinally.

This receptor was taken from a person in their 70s with COVID-19, enrolled during active disease. Sequenced material: peripheral blood. This sequence joins TRBV18 and TRBJ2-4, with D possibly being TRBD2 (5 bases). CDR3 in DNA: TGTGCCAGCTCGCCCACTGGAGGAGTAGGGAACATTCAGTACTTC. Translated, it gives CASSPTGGVGNIQYF.